A selection of T cell receptor beta chains follows, all from one sample in a study of T cells after yellow fever vaccination. TCRdb used MiXCR to reprocess the 5' RACE reads, holding one entry per CDR3 protein. The repertoire includes approximately 260,000 distinct CDR3 sequences, about 5.2% of them detected once, and approximately 3.5% sits in the top ten. The sample here was CD4+ T cells sorted from PBMCs, taken on the day of the yellow fever booster vaccination. Every receptor here comes from a man between 18 and 29 years old who received the YFV17D yellow fever vaccine. CDR3s include the opening cysteine and the closing phenylalanine or tryptophan. The D gene is left open where the match is weak. The size entry is marked missing in some rows and otherwise reads once, few, many or a size class.

size	V	D	J	CDR3	DNA
few	TRBV10-3	-	TRBJ1-6	CAISGVRDSSPLHF	TGTGCCATCAGTGGGGTCAGGGATAGTTCACCCCTCCACTTT
many	TRBV4-3	-	TRBJ1-5	CASSQGMVVGQGPQSQPQHF	TGCGCCAGCAGCCAAGGGATGGTGGTGGGTCAGGGACCGCAAAGTCAGCCCCAGCATTTT
few	TRBV2	TRBD1	TRBJ1-5	CASSEQGASNQPQHF	TGTGCCAGCAGTGAACAGGGGGCTAGCAATCAGCCCCAGCATTTT
few	TRBV5-1	-	TRBJ1-2	CASSLGTLRTNYGYTF	TGCGCCAGCAGCCTAGGGACTCTTCGGACCAACTATGGCTACACCTTC
many	TRBV4-1	-	TRBJ2-7	CASRQQGTYEQYF	TGCGCCAGCAGGCAGCAGGGAACCTACGAGCAGTACTTC
few	TRBV20-1	TRBD2	TRBJ2-1	CSASRGANLIEQFF	TGCAGTGCTTCGCGGGGGGCCAATTTAATTGAGCAGTTCTTC
many	TRBV20-1	TRBD2	TRBJ2-2	CSARLAGSSNTGELFF	TGCAGTGCTAGACTAGCGGGGTCCTCGAACACCGGGGAGCTGTTTTTT
few	TRBV5-6	-	TRBJ2-5	CASSARVEETQYF	TGTGCCAGCAGCGCGAGGGTGGAAGAGACCCAGTACTTC
-	TRBV7-9	TRBD1	TRBJ1-1	CASSPGQVRTEAFF	TGTGCCAGCAGCCCCGGACAGGTCCGCACTGAAGCTTTCTTT
once	TRBV5-1	-	TRBJ2-2	CASSSGTPLSGELFF	TGCGCCAGCAGCTCCGGGACACCCCTCAGCGGGGAGCTGTTTTTT
few	TRBV18	-	TRBJ2-3	CASPPGPGSTDTQYF	TGTGCCAGCCCTCCAGGGCCAGGGAGCACAGATACGCAGTATTTT
few	TRBV5-5	TRBD1	TRBJ1-2	CASSLTGQGFRGYTF	TGTGCCAGCAGCTTAACCGGACAGGGGTTTCGTGGCTACACCTTC
-	TRBV6-5	-	TRBJ1-2	CASTLRAQGGDYGYTF	TGTGCCAGCACCCTCCGGGCCCAGGGAGGGGACTATGGCTACACCTTC
few	TRBV9	-	TRBJ1-3	CASSVGRGPENTIYF	TGTGCCAGCAGCGTAGGTAGGGGACCTGAAAACACCATATATTTT
-	TRBV12-3/TRBV12-4	TRBD2	TRBJ2-6	CASTPPLAGDLRANVLTF	TGTGCCAGCACCCCTCCCCTAGCGGGGGACCTTCGGGCCAACGTCCTGACTTTC
-	TRBV28	-	TRBJ2-3	CASSGEWVTDTQYF	TGTGCCAGCAGTGGGGAGTGGGTAACAGATACGCAGTATTTT
few	TRBV7-2	-	TRBJ1-3	CASSSWGGPGNTIYF	TGTGCCAGCAGCTCCTGGGGGGGCCCTGGAAACACCATATATTTT